These T cell receptor beta chains were read from a single sample in a study of T cells after yellow fever vaccination. TCRdb analysed the 5' RACE reads with MiXCR anew, one entry per CDR3 protein. The sample has over 250,000 distinct CDR3 sequences, approximately 4% seen once; the top ten hold under 30%. The sequencing here drew on PBMCs, taken 5 days after the yellow fever booster vaccination. The receptor source for this set is a man aged 18 to 30 who received the YFV17D yellow fever vaccine. Both conserved end residues are part of each CDR3. The order of the fields is J gene, V gene, D gene, clone size, CDR3 protein, CDR3 DNA. D genes are given only for firm matches. The listing skips clone size in some rows; elsewhere it reads once, few, many or a size class.

J gene: TRBJ2-3; V gene: TRBV10-3; D gene: TRBD2; clone size: few; CDR3 protein: CAIRLAGEIPDTQYF; CDR3 DNA: TGTGCCATCAGACTAGCGGGGGAAATTCCAGATACGCAGTATTTT
J gene: TRBJ2-2; V gene: TRBV9; D gene: NA; clone size: NA; CDR3 protein: CASSVAQWDTGELFF; CDR3 DNA: TGTGCCAGCAGCGTCGCCCAGTGGGACACCGGGGAGCTGTTTTTT
J gene: TRBJ2-5; V gene: TRBV5-1; D gene: NA; clone size: NA; CDR3 protein: CASKDERETQYF; CDR3 DNA: TGCGCCAGCAAGGACGAGCGCGAGACCCAGTACTTC
J gene: TRBJ2-3; V gene: TRBV7-2; D gene: NA; clone size: few; CDR3 protein: CASSLGIDTQYF; CDR3 DNA: TGTGCCAGCAGCTTAGGTATAGATACGCAGTATTTT
J gene: TRBJ2-5; V gene: TRBV7-9; D gene: NA; clone size: many; CDR3 protein: CASSEGLQETQYF; CDR3 DNA: TGTGCCAGCAGCGAAGGCCTGCAAGAGACCCAGTACTTC
J gene: TRBJ1-5; V gene: TRBV24-1; D gene: NA; clone size: NA; CDR3 protein: CATSDPGPSEPQHF; CDR3 DNA: TGTGCCACCAGTGATCCGGGTCCTTCTGAGCCCCAGCATTTT
J gene: TRBJ2-1; V gene: TRBV7-9; D gene: NA; clone size: NA; CDR3 protein: CASSRDTGTVYNEQFF; CDR3 DNA: TGTGCCAGCAGCCGAGATACCGGGACCGTATACAATGAGCAGTTCTTC
J gene: TRBJ1-5; V gene: TRBV20-1; D gene: NA; clone size: NA; CDR3 protein: CSASRAGQPQHF; CDR3 DNA: TGCAGTGCTAGCAGGGCGGGTCAGCCCCAGCATTTT
J gene: TRBJ2-3; V gene: TRBV6-5; D gene: TRBD2; clone size: NA; CDR3 protein: CASSTIRGGFGDTQYF; CDR3 DNA: TGTGCCAGCAGTACCATCCGGGGGGGATTTGGAGATACGCAGTATTTT
J gene: TRBJ2-2; V gene: TRBV19; D gene: NA; clone size: few; CDR3 protein: CASSMGVGELFF; CDR3 DNA: TGTGCCAGTAGTATGGGAGTCGGGGAGCTGTTTTTT
J gene: TRBJ2-3; V gene: TRBV29-1; D gene: TRBD1; clone size: many; CDR3 protein: CSVETWDRGLLAQDTQYF; CDR3 DNA: TGCAGCGTTGAGACTTGGGACAGGGGACTCCTAGCACAAGATACGCAGTATTTT
J gene: TRBJ2-5; V gene: TRBV5-1; D gene: TRBD1; clone size: many; CDR3 protein: CAGRDSPQETQYF; CDR3 DNA: TGCGCCGGTAGGGACAGCCCCCAAGAGACCCAGTACTTC
J gene: TRBJ1-5; V gene: TRBV27; D gene: NA; clone size: few; CDR3 protein: CASSSLAGANNQPQHF; CDR3 DNA: TGTGCCAGCAGTTCCCTCGCGGGGGCGAACAATCAGCCCCAGCATTTT
J gene: TRBJ2-7; V gene: TRBV15; D gene: NA; clone size: NA; CDR3 protein: CATSRVGPSYEQYF; CDR3 DNA: TGTGCCACCAGCAGAGTAGGACCCTCCTACGAGCAGTACTTC
J gene: TRBJ1-2; V gene: TRBV5-6; D gene: NA; clone size: NA; CDR3 protein: CASSPEASDFNYGYTF; CDR3 DNA: TGTGCCAGCAGCCCAGAGGCCTCTGATTTTAACTATGGCTACACCTTC
J gene: TRBJ1-1; V gene: TRBV7-9; D gene: NA; clone size: NA; CDR3 protein: CASRSGDTRDTEAFF; CDR3 DNA: TGTGCCAGCAGGTCAGGGGATACTAGGGACACTGAAGCTTTCTTT
J gene: TRBJ2-3; V gene: TRBV12-3/TRBV12-4; D gene: TRBD2; clone size: few; CDR3 protein: CASTTLAGGTDTQYF; CDR3 DNA: TGTGCCAGCACTACCCTAGCGGGCGGCACAGATACGCAGTATTTT
J gene: TRBJ1-1; V gene: TRBV7-3; D gene: NA; clone size: many; CDR3 protein: CASSPFKDTEAFF; CDR3 DNA: TGTGCCAGCAGCCCCTTTAAAGACACTGAAGCTTTCTTT
J gene: TRBJ2-7; V gene: TRBV27; D gene: NA; clone size: NA; CDR3 protein: CASSWEGSYEQYF; CDR3 DNA: TGTGCCAGCAGTTGGGAAGGATCCTACGAGCAGTACTTC
J gene: TRBJ2-5; V gene: TRBV24-1; D gene: NA; clone size: many; CDR3 protein: CATSGRQEETQYF; CDR3 DNA: TGTGCCACCAGTGGCCGGCAGGAAGAGACCCAGTACTTC
J gene: TRBJ2-7; V gene: TRBV20-1; D gene: NA; clone size: many; CDR3 protein: CSANRDNSYEQYF; CDR3 DNA: TGCAGTGCTAACCGGGACAACTCCTACGAGCAGTACTTC
J gene: TRBJ2-3; V gene: TRBV18; D gene: NA; clone size: few; CDR3 protein: CASSELRDSDTQYF; CDR3 DNA: TGTGCCAGCTCAGAATTGAGGGACTCAGATACGCAGTATTTT
J gene: TRBJ2-7; V gene: TRBV10-1; D gene: TRBD1; clone size: many; CDR3 protein: CASSDRGYEQYF; CDR3 DNA: TGCGCCAGTTCGGACAGGGGGTACGAGCAGTACTTC
J gene: TRBJ2-1; V gene: TRBV7-9; D gene: TRBD2; clone size: NA; CDR3 protein: CASSSRERGSSSEQFF; CDR3 DNA: TGTGCCAGCAGCTCCAGGGAGCGGGGATCCTCCTCGGAGCAGTTCTTC
J gene: TRBJ1-5; V gene: TRBV5-1; D gene: NA; clone size: many; CDR3 protein: CASSLGPGSNQPQHF; CDR3 DNA: TGCGCCAGCAGCTTGGGGCCGGGCAGCAATCAGCCCCAGCATTTT
J gene: TRBJ2-1; V gene: TRBV7-2; D gene: NA; clone size: NA; CDR3 protein: CASSLWDSGRGEQFF; CDR3 DNA: TGTGCCAGCAGCTTATGGGACTCGGGGCGGGGTGAGCAGTTCTTC
J gene: TRBJ2-4; V gene: TRBV12-3/TRBV12-4; D gene: TRBD1; clone size: many; CDR3 protein: CASSLVDRMVTHLAKNIQYF; CDR3 DNA: TGTGCCAGCAGCTTGGTGGACAGGATGGTTACCCATCTAGCCAAAAACATTCAGTACTTC
J gene: TRBJ2-3; V gene: TRBV29-1; D gene: NA; clone size: many; CDR3 protein: CSVDTGERDTQYF; CDR3 DNA: TGCAGCGTTGACACGGGGGAGAGGGATACGCAGTATTTT
J gene: TRBJ2-5; V gene: TRBV28; D gene: NA; clone size: NA; CDR3 protein: CASSLMRGGRIETQYF; CDR3 DNA: TGTGCCAGCAGTTTGATGCGGGGCGGAAGAATCGAGACCCAGTACTTC
J gene: TRBJ1-6; V gene: TRBV6-5; D gene: TRBD1; clone size: many; CDR3 protein: CASSWGQGNSPLHF; CDR3 DNA: TGTGCCAGCAGTTGGGGACAGGGGAATTCACCCCTCCACTTT
J gene: TRBJ2-1; V gene: TRBV12-3/TRBV12-4; D gene: TRBD2; clone size: NA; CDR3 protein: CASRPSGGEPNEQFF; CDR3 DNA: TGTGCCAGCAGACCTAGCGGGGGGGAGCCCAATGAGCAGTTCTTC
J gene: TRBJ2-1; V gene: TRBV11-1; D gene: NA; clone size: many; CDR3 protein: CASSPVQGNEQFF; CDR3 DNA: TGTGCCAGCAGCCCAGTGCAGGGGAATGAGCAGTTCTTC
J gene: TRBJ2-3; V gene: TRBV5-4; D gene: NA; clone size: many; CDR3 protein: CASSPANKGSTDTQYF; CDR3 DNA: TGTGCCAGCAGCCCCGCGAATAAGGGTAGCACAGATACGCAGTATTTT
J gene: TRBJ2-3; V gene: TRBV10-3; D gene: NA; clone size: few; CDR3 protein: CAISESVGASTDTQYF; CDR3 DNA: TGTGCCATCAGTGAGTCTGTGGGGGCCAGCACAGATACGCAGTATTTT
J gene: TRBJ1-5; V gene: TRBV19; D gene: TRBD1; clone size: NA; CDR3 protein: CASSGTGGLNQPQHF; CDR3 DNA: TGTGCCAGTAGTGGAACAGGGGGACTTAATCAGCCCCAGCATTTT
J gene: TRBJ1-2; V gene: TRBV27; D gene: NA; clone size: NA; CDR3 protein: CASSLMREGGYTF; CDR3 DNA: TGTGCCAGCAGTTTAATGAGGGAGGGTGGCTACACCTTC
J gene: TRBJ2-1; V gene: TRBV20-1; D gene: TRBD2; clone size: few; CDR3 protein: CSARDWYASGAVDEQFF; CDR3 DNA: TGCAGTGCTAGAGATTGGTATGCTAGCGGGGCGGTGGATGAGCAGTTCTTC
J gene: TRBJ1-1; V gene: TRBV7-2; D gene: NA; clone size: NA; CDR3 protein: CASSFRGSWNTEAFF; CDR3 DNA: TGTGCCAGCAGCTTCCGGGGCAGCTGGAACACTGAAGCTTTCTTT
J gene: TRBJ2-1; V gene: TRBV28; D gene: TRBD2; clone size: few; CDR3 protein: CASRIEVAGLAQFF; CDR3 DNA: TGTGCCAGCAGGATAGAGGTCGCGGGACTAGCCCAGTTCTTC
J gene: TRBJ1-2; V gene: TRBV5-1; D gene: NA; clone size: NA; CDR3 protein: CASSFLPSPNYGYTF; CDR3 DNA: TGCGCCAGCAGCTTTCTTCCCAGTCCTAACTATGGCTACACCTTC
J gene: TRBJ1-1; V gene: TRBV12-3/TRBV12-4; D gene: NA; clone size: NA; CDR3 protein: CASSTTGMGGTEAFF; CDR3 DNA: TGTGCCAGCAGTACAACAGGGATGGGAGGAACTGAAGCTTTCTTT